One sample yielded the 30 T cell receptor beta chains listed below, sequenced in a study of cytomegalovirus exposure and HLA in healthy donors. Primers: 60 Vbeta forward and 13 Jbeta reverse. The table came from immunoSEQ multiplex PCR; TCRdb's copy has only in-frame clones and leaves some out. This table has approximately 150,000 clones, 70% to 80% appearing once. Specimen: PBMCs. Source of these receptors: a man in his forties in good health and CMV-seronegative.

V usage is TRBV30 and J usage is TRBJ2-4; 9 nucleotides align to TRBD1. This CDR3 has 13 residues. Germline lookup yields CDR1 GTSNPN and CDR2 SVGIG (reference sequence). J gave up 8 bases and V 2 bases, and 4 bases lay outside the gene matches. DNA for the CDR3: TGTGCCTGGAGTACAGGGGGCCGGTACATTCAGTACTTC. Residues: CAWSTGGRYIQYF. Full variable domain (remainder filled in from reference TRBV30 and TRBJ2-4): SQTIHQWPATLVQPVGSPLSLECTVEGTSNPNLYWYRQAAGRGLQLLFYSVGIGQISSEVPQNLSASRPQDRQFILSSKKLLLSDSGFYLCAWSTGGRYIQYFGAGTRLSVL.

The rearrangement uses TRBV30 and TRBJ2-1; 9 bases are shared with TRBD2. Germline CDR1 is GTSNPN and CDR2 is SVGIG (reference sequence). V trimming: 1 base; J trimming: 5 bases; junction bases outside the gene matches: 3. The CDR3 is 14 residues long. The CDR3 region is CAWSGLAGDNEQFF. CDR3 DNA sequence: TGTGCCTGGAGTGGGTTAGCGGGAGACAATGAGCAGTTCTTC.

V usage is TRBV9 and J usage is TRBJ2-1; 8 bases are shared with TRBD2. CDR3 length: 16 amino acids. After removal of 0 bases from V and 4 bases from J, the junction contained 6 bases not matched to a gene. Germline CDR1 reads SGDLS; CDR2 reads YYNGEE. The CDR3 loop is CASSVGSLAGYNEQFF. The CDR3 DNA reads TGTGCCAGCAGCGTAGGGAGTCTAGCGGGTTACAATGAGCAGTTCTTC. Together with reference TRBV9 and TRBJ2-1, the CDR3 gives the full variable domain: DSGVTQTPKHLITATGQRVTLRCSPRSGDLSVYWYQQSLDQGLQFLIQYYNGEERAKGNILERFSAQQFPDLHSELNLSSLELGDSALYFCASSVGSLAGYNEQFFGPGTRLTVL.

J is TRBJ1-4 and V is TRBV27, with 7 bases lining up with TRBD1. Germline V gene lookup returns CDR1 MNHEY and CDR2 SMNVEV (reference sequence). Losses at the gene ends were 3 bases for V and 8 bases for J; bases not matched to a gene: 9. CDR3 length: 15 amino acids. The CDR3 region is CASSFYSGGSEKLFF. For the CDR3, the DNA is TGTGCCAGCAGTTTCTATTCAGGGGGAAGCGAAAAACTGTTTTTT.

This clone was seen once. The CDR3 here is CASSPRGQGAGGTDTQYF. CDR3 nucleotide sequence: TGTGCCAGCAGCCCCCGGGGACAGGGGGCCGGCGGCACAGATACGCAGTATTTT. This rearrangement joins TRBV7-3 to TRBJ2-3; 12 positions agree with TRBD1. The length of the CDR3 is 18 residues. Germline assignment: CDR1 SGHTA and CDR2 FQGTGA. V gave up 5 bases and J gave up 1 base; unmatched junction bases: 10. The full variable domain, rest sourced from reference TRBV7-3 and TRBJ2-3, is GAGVSQTPSNKVTEKGKYVELRCDPISGHTALYWYRQSLGQGPEFLIYFQGTGAADDSGLPNDRFFAVRPEGSVSTLKIQRTERGDSAVYLCASSPRGQGAGGTDTQYFGPGTRLTVL.

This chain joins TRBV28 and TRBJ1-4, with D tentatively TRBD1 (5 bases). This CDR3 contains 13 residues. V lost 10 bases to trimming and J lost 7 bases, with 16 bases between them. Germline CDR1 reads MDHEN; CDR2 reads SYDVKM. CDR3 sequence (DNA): TGTGCCATCGGGGGATATCGGCGTGAAAAACTGTTTTTT. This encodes CAIGGYRREKLFF.

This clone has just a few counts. CDR3 region: CASSVVQGRTGELFF. Here the CDR3 DNA reads TGTGCCAGCAGCGTAGTACAGGGACGAACCGGGGAGCTGTTTTTT. This rearrangement joins TRBV9 to TRBJ2-2; D is perhaps TRBD1 (6 bases). The V and J ends lost 0 bases and 5 bases respectively, with 11 bases between them. In germline, CDR1 is SGDLS, CDR2 YYNGEE. The CDR3 extends over 15 amino acids.

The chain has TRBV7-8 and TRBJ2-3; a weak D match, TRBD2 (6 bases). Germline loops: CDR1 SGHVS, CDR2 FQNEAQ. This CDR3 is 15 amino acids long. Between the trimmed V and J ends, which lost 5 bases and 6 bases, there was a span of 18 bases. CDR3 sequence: CASSPKAGYRDTQYF. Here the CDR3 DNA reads TGTGCCAGCAGCCCCAAGGCGGGGTATAGGGATACGCAGTATTTT.

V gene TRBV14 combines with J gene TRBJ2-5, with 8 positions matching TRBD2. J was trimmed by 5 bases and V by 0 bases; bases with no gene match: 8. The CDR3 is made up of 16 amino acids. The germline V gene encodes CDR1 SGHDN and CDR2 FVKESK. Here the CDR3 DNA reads TGTGCCAGCAGCCAAGATAACGGGAGGGCCCCGGAGACCCAGTACTTC. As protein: CASSQDNGRAPETQYF.

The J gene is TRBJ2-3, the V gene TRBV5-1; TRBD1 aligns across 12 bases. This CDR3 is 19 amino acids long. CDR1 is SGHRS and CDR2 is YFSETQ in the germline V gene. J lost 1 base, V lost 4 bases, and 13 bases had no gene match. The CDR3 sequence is CASSPGQGAPGGGTDTQYF. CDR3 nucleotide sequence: TGCGCCAGCAGCCCGGGACAGGGGGCGCCGGGAGGGGGCACAGATACGCAGTATTTT.

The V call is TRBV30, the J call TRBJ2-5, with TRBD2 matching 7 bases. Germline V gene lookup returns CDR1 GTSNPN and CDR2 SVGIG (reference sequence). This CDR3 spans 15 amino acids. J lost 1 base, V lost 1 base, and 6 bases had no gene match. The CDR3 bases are TGTGCCTGGAGTGCAGCGGGACTAACCCAAGAGACCCAGTACTTC. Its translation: CAWSAAGLTQETQYF.

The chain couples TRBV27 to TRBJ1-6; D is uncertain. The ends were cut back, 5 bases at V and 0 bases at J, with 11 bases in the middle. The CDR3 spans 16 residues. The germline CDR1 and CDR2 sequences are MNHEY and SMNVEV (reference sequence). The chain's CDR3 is CASSPDWSSYNSPLHF. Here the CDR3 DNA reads TGTGCCAGCAGTCCCGACTGGAGCTCCTATAATTCACCCCTCCACTTT.

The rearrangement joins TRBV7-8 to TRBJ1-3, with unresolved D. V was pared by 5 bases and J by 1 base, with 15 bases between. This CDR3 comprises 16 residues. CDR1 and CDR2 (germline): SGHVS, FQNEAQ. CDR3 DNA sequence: TGTGCCAGCAGCCTCCGACTGTCGCAGTCTGGAAACACCATATATTTT. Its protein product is CASSLRLSQSGNTIYF. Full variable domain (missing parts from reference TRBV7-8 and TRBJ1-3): GAGVSQSPRYKVAKRGQDVALRCDPISGHVSLFWYQQALGQGPEFLTYFQNEAQLDKSGLPSDRFFAERPEGSVSTLKIQRTQQEDSAVYLCASSLRLSQSGNTIYFGEGSWLTVV.

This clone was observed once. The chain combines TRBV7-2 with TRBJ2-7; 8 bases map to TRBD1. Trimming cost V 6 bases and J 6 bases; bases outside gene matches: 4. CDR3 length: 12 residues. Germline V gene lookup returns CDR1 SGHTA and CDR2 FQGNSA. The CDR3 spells CASRRDRCEQYV. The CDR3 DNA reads TGTGCCAGCAGACGGGACAGGTGCGAGCAGTACGTC.

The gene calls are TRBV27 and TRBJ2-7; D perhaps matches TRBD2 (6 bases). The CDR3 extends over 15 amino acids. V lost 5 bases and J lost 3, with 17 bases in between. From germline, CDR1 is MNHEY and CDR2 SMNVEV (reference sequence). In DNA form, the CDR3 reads TGTGCCAGCAGTATGACGGGACTGGATTACTACGAGCAGTACTTC. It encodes CASSMTGLDYYEQYF.

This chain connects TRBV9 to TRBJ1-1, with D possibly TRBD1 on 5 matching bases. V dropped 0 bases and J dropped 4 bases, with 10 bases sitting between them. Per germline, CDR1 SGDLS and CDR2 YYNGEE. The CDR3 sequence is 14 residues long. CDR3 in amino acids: CASSVAGGGTEAFF. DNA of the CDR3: TGTGCCAGCAGCGTAGCGGGGGGGGGCACTGAAGCTTTCTTT.

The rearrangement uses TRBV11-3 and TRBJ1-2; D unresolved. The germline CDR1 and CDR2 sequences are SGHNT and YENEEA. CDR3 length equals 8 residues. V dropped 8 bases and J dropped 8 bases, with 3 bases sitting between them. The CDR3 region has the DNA TGTGCCAGCCTCGGCTACACCTTC. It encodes CASLGYTF. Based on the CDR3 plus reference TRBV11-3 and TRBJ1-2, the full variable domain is EAGVVQSPRYKIIEKKQPVAFWCNPISGHNTLYWYLQNLGQGPELLIRYENEEAVDDSQLPKDRFSAERLKGVDSTLKIQPAELGDSAVYLCASLGYTFGSGTRLTVV.

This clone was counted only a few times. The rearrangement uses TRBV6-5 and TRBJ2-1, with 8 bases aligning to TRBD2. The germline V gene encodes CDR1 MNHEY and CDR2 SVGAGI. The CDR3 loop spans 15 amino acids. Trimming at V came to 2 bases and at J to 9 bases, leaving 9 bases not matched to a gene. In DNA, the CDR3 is TGTGCCAGCAGTTACCAGGTAGCGGGAACGAGTGAGCAGTTCTTC. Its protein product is CASSYQVAGTSEQFF.

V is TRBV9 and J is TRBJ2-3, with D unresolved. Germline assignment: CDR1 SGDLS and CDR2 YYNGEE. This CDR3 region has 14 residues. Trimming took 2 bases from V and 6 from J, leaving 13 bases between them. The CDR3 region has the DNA TGTGCCAGCAGCGTGCACTTAGCCGTTGATACGCAGTATTTT. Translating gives CASSVHLAVDTQYF.

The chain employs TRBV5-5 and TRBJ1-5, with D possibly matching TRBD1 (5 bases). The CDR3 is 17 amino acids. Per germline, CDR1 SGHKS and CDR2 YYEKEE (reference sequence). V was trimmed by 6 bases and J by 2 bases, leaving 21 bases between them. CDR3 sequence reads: CASNREGRGGGNQPQHF. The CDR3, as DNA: TGTGCCAGCAACCGAGAGGGGCGGGGAGGGGGCAATCAGCCCCAGCATTTT.

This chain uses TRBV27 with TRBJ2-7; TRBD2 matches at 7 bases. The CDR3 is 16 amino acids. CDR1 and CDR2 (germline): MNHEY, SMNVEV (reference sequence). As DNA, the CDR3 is TGTGCTAACATCGACGCAGTCCGAGGGACTACCTACGAGCAGTACTTC. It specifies CANIDAVRGTTYEQYF.

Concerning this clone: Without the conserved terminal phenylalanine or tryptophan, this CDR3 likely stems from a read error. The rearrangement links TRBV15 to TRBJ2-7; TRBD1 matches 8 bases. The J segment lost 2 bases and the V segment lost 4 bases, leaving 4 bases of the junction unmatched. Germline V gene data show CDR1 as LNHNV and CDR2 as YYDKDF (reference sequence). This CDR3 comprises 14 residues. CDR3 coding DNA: TGTGCCACCAGCATAGGACAGGGCCCCTACGAGCAGTACGGC. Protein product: CATSIGQGPYEQYG.

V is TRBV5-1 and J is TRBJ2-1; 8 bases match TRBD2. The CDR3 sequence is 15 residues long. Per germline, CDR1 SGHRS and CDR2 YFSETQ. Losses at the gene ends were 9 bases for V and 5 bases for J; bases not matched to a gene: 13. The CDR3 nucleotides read TGCGCCACCTCCCCCCGGGAGGGCCGTCACAATGAGCAGTTCTTC. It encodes CATSPREGRHNEQFF.

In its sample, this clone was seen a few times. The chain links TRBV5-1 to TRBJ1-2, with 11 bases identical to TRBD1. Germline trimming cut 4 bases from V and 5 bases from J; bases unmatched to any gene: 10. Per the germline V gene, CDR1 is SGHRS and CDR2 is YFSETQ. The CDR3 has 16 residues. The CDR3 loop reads CASSTGTGGIIYGYTF. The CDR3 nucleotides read TGCGCCAGCAGCACCGGGACAGGGGGGATTATTTATGGCTACACCTTC.

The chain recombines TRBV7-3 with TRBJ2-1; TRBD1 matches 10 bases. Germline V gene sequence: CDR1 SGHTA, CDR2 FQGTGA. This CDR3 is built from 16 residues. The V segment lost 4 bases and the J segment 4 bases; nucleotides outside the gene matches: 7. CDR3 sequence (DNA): TGTGCCAGCAGCTCAGGGACAGGGGCGGGTTACAATGAGCAGTTCTTC. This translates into CASSSGTGAGYNEQFF.

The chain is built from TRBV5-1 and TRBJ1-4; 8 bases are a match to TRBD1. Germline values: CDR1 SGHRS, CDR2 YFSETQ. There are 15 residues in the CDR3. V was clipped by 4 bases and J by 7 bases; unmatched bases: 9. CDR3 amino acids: CASSDIQGEGEKLFF. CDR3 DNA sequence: TGCGCCAGCAGCGATATACAGGGGGAAGGTGAAAAACTGTTTTTT.

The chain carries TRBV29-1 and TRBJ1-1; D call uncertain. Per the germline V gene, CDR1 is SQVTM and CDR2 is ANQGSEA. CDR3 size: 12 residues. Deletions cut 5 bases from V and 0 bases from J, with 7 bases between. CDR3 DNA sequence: TGCAGCGTTTTGAACATGAACACTGAAGCTTTCTTT. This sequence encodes CSVLNMNTEAFF.

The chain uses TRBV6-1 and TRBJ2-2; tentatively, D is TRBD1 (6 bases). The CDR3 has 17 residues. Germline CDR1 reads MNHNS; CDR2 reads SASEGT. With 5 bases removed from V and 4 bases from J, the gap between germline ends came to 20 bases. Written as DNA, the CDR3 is TGTGCCAGCAGTCAAGATTCAGGGGAAGGAGGCACCGGGGAGCTGTTTTTT. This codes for CASSQDSGEGGTGELFF.

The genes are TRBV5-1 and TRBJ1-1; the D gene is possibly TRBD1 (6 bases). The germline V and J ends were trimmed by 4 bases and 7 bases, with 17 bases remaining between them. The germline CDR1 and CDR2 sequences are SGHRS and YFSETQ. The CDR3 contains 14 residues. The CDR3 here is CASSPGGRGGEAFF. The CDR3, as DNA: TGCGCCAGCAGCCCGGGGGGCAGAGGGGGTGAAGCTTTCTTT.

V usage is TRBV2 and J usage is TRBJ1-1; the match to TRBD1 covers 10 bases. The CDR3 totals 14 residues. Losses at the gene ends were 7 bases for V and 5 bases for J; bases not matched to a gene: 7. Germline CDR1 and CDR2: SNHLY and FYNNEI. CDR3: CASKTGGAVTEAFF. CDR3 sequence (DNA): TGTGCCAGCAAGACAGGGGGCGCCGTAACTGAAGCTTTCTTT.